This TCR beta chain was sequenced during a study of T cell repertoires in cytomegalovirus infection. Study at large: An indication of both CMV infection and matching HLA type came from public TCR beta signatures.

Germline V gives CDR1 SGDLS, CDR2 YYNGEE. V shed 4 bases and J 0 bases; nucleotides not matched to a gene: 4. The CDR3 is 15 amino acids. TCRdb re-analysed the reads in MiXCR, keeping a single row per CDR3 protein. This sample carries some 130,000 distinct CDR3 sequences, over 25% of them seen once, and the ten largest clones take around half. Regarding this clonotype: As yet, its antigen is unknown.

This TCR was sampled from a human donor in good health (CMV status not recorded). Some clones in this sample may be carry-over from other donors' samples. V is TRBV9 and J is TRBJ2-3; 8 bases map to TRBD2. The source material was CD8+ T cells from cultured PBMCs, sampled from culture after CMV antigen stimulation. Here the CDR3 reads CASSRGGGSTDTQYF. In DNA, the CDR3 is TGTGCCAGCAGCCGTGGCGGGGGGAGCACAGATACGCAGTATTTT.